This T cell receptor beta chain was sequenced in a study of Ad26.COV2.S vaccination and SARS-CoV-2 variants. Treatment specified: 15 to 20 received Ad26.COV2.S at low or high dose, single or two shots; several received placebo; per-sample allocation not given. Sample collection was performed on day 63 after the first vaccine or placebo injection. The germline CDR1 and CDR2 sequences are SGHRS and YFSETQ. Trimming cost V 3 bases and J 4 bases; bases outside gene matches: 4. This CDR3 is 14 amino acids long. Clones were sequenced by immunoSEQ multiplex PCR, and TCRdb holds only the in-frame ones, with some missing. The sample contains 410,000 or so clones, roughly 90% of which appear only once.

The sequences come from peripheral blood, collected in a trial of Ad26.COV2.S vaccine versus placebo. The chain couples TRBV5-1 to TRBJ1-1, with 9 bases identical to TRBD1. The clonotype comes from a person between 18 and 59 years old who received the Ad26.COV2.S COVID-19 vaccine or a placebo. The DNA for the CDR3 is TGCGCCAGCAGCTCAGGACAGGGGACCACTGAAGCTTTCTTT. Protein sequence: CASSSGQGTTEAFF.